The 20 T cell receptor beta chains in this list originate from one sample, sequenced in a study of cytomegalovirus exposure and HLA in healthy donors (dated by TCRdb to 2017 to 2019). Libraries were constructed by the immunoSEQ multiplex PCR assay. For the multiplex PCR, a mixture combining 60 forward primers for TCR Vbeta segments and 13 reverse primers for TCR Jbeta segments was used. This is the immuneACCESS table as TCRdb keeps it, with only in-frame sequences that have V and J called. A part of the clones is gone; compared with another copy, unresolved V genes explain less than half, and the rest is unexplained. For this sample the table gives 150,000 to 200,000 clones, of which about 65% were detected only once. Around 7% of the sample is held by the ten biggest clonotypes. The sequenced sample was PBMCs. These receptors were obtained from a man in his forties in good health and CMV-seropositive.

This chain connects TRBV5-1 to TRBJ2-1, with 8 bases fitting TRBD2. The CDR3 consists of 15 residues. The trim removed 1 base at V and 7 bases at J, leaving 7 bases unmatched. Germline V gene sequence: CDR1 SGHRS, CDR2 YFSETQ. CDR3 protein: CASSLSGGPGNEQFF. The CDR3 bases are TGCGCCAGCAGCTTGTCGGGGGGGCCGGGTAATGAGCAGTTCTTC.

This clone is a singleton in its sample. V gene TRBV5-4 combines with J gene TRBJ2-2; perhaps TRBD1 as D (7 bases). Germline-derived CDR1 and CDR2 are SGHNT and YYREEE (reference sequence). Trimming shortened V by 0 bases and J by 0 bases, and 18 bases separated the two germline ends. CDR3 length: 19 residues. The CDR3 spells CASSLAGGTAVANTGELFF. CDR3 DNA sequence: TGTGCCAGCAGCTTGGCCGGAGGGACAGCGGTCGCGAACACCGGGGAGCTGTTTTTT. Filled out from reference TRBV5-4 and TRBJ2-2, the complete variable domain reads ETGVTQSPTHLIKTRGQQVTLRCSSQSGHNTVSWYQQALGQGPQFIFQYYREEENGRGNFPPRFSGLQFPNYSSELNVNALELDDSALYLCASSLAGGTAVANTGELFFGEGSRLTVL.

The chain carries TRBV11-2 and TRBJ2-1, with D hard to call. The CDR3 consists of 11 residues. Germline assignment: CDR1 SGHAT and CDR2 FQNNGV. Trimming left V 1 base short and J 9 bases short, with 4 bases between. The CDR3 sequence is CASSLVSEQFF. The CDR3 bases are TGTGCCAGCAGCTTAGTCAGTGAGCAGTTCTTC.

V gene TRBV6-1 combines with J gene TRBJ1-6; D possibly corresponds to TRBD1 (6 bases). Germline V gives CDR1 MNHNS, CDR2 SASEGT. V dropped 7 bases and J dropped 7 bases, with 14 bases sitting between them. CDR3 length: 14 residues. The DNA of the CDR3 is TGTGCCAGCAACTTAGGACAGAACAATTCACCCCTCCACTTT. Amino acids: CASNLGQNNSPLHF.

The chain joins TRBV6-1 to TRBJ1-1, with D tentatively TRBD1 (5 bases). CDR3 length: 13 amino acids. V gave up 3 bases and J gave up 4 bases, with 9 bases separating them. CDR1 and CDR2 from the germline V gene are MNHNS and SASEGT. The CDR3 reads CASSEAQGTEAFF. Here the CDR3 DNA reads TGTGCCAGCAGTGAGGCCCAGGGCACTGAAGCTTTCTTT.

The gene calls are TRBV6-1 and TRBJ2-5; D possibly corresponds to TRBD1 (6 bases). The germline gives CDR1 MNHNS, CDR2 SASEGT. V lost 4 bases and J lost 4, with 7 bases in between. This CDR3 spans 12 amino acids. CDR3 in amino acids: CASSVRGETQYF. The DNA for the CDR3 is TGTGCCAGCAGTGTCAGGGGAGAGACCCAGTACTTC.

The chain has TRBV10-3 and TRBJ1-2; possibly TRBD1 for D (5 bases). The germline V gene encodes CDR1 ENHRY and CDR2 SYGVKD. This CDR3 has 14 amino acids. Trimming took off 2 bases at V and 3 bases at J, with 10 bases between the two ends. The CDR3 region is CAISEGGFDYGYTF. The CDR3 DNA reads as TGTGCCATCAGTGAGGGGGGGTTCGACTATGGCTACACCTTC.

The chain is built from TRBV2 and TRBJ2-2; D may be TRBD1 (5 bases). The CDR3 length is 16 residues. CDR1 is SNHLY and CDR2 is FYNNEI in the germline V gene. The V end was cut by 6 bases, the J end by 5 bases, with 19 bases between. Here the CDR3 reads CASRTTGFSRTGELFF. The CDR3 DNA follows: TGTGCCAGCAGAACCACAGGTTTTAGTCGAACCGGGGAGCTGTTTTTT.

The chain employs TRBV19 and TRBJ2-2; TRBD1 agrees at 8 bases. The CDR3 consists of 17 residues. V was pared by 2 bases and J by 5 bases, with 10 bases of the junction left unmatched. CDR1 and CDR2 from the germline V gene are LNHDA and SQIVND (reference sequence). The CDR3 reads CASSIQGASLGTGELFF. For the CDR3, the DNA is TGTGCCAGTAGTATACAGGGGGCATCCCTGGGGACCGGGGAGCTGTTTTTT.

CDR3 loop: CASSVPPDEKLFF. The CDR3 bases are TGTGCCAGCAGCGTACCTCCCGATGAAAAACTGTTTTTT. V and J are TRBV9 and TRBJ1-4, with D unclear. The CDR3 length is 13 residues. Between the trimmed V and J ends, which lost 1 base and 6 bases, there was a span of 7 bases. The germline gives CDR1 SGDLS, CDR2 YYNGEE.

The V and J genes are TRBV30 and TRBJ1-1; D gene uncertain. The CDR3 contains 12 residues. The germline V gene encodes CDR1 GTSNPN and CDR2 SVGIG (reference sequence). The germline V and J ends were trimmed by 0 bases and 4 bases, with 6 bases remaining between them. The CDR3 spells CAWSVGSTEAFF. Written as DNA, the CDR3 is TGTGCCTGGAGTGTAGGGAGCACTGAAGCTTTCTTT.

This clone was observed a single time. The genes are TRBV6-5 and TRBJ2-7; D perhaps matches TRBD1 (5 bases). Trimming took 0 bases from V and 2 from J, leaving 14 bases between them. Germline-derived CDR1 and CDR2 are MNHEY and SVGAGI. The CDR3 totals 16 residues. The CDR3 region has the DNA TGTGCCAGCAGTTACTCGTCGACAGCCAAAACCTACGAGCAGTACTTC. The encoded protein is CASSYSSTAKTYEQYF.

The J gene is TRBJ1-1, the V gene TRBV7-2, with D possibly being TRBD1 (6 bases). The CDR3 totals 13 residues. The V gene lost 5 bases and the J gene lost 6 bases, with 13 bases spanning the gap. Germline V gene lookup returns CDR1 SGHTA and CDR2 FQGNSA. The CDR3 here is CASSPQGFSEAFF. The CDR3 nucleotides are TGTGCCAGCAGCCCACAGGGCTTCTCTGAAGCTTTCTTT.

This clone was observed a few times. The chain combines TRBV5-1 with TRBJ2-7; 12 nucleotides agree with TRBD1. The germline CDR1 and CDR2 sequences are SGHRS and YFSETQ. V gave up 0 bases and J gave up 5 bases; unmatched junction bases: 6. There are 16 residues in the CDR3. For the CDR3, the DNA is TGCGCCAGCAGCTTGGGACCGGGACAGGGGGCCCACGAGCAGTACTTC. Translated: CASSLGPGQGAHEQYF.

V gene TRBV4-3 combines with J gene TRBJ2-7, with 7 bases aligning to TRBD1. V lost 4 bases and J lost 5; bases outside the gene matches: 5. Germline V gene sequence: CDR1 LGHNA, CDR2 YSLEER. The CDR3 spans 13 residues. CDR3 in DNA: TGCGCCAGCAGCCTGTTCGGACAGGACGAGCAGTACTTC. Residues: CASSLFGQDEQYF.

This rearrangement joins TRBV30 to TRBJ2-7; D is uncertain. Germline loops: CDR1 GTSNPN, CDR2 SVGIG (reference sequence). There are 12 residues in the CDR3. Trimming shortened V by 5 bases and J by 4 bases, and 12 bases separated the two germline ends. The CDR3 nucleotides read TGTGCCTGGTCCTCTCCCCTTTACGAGCAGTACTTC. Protein sequence: CAWSSPLYEQYF.

This clone was counted a few times. The rearrangement links TRBV19 to TRBJ1-1; 7 positions match TRBD1. CDR1 is LNHDA and CDR2 is SQIVND in the germline V gene (reference sequence). With V trimmed by 5 bases and J by 1 base, 13 bases remained unmatched. This CDR3 is 17 amino acids long. The CDR3 bases are TGTGCCAGTAGTCTGACAGGGAGAAGGAAGGCGAACACTGAAGCTTTCTTT. It encodes CASSLTGRRKANTEAFF.

This sequence joins TRBV9 and TRBJ2-1; 7 nucleotides align to TRBD2. Trimming cost V 3 bases and J 9 bases; bases outside gene matches: 6. This CDR3 has 13 amino acids. Germline V gene data show CDR1 as SGDLS and CDR2 as YYNGEE. The CDR3 protein is CASSGLAKTEQFF. The CDR3 nucleotides read TGTGCCAGCAGCGGACTAGCTAAGACTGAGCAGTTCTTC. Using reference TRBV9 and TRBJ2-1 for the parts outside the CDR3, the full variable domain is DSGVTQTPKHLITATGQRVTLRCSPRSGDLSVYWYQQSLDQGLQFLIQYYNGEERAKGNILERFSAQQFPDLHSELNLSSLELGDSALYFCASSGLAKTEQFFGPGTRLTVL.

The chain links TRBV7-2 to TRBJ1-5, with TRBD1 matching over 12 bases. This CDR3 has 17 residues. J was trimmed by 7 bases and V by 0 bases; bases with no gene match: 7. Per the germline V gene, CDR1 is SGHTA and CDR2 is FQGNSA. CDR3 sequence: CASSLAWDRGRGQPQHF. In DNA, the CDR3 is TGTGCCAGCAGCTTAGCCTGGGACAGGGGGCGAGGACAGCCCCAGCATTTT.

This clone appeared once. V usage is TRBV6-5 and J usage is TRBJ2-7; 7 bases are shared with TRBD1. CDR1 and CDR2 (germline): MNHEY, SVGAGI. The trim removed 6 bases at V and 3 bases at J, leaving 5 bases unmatched. The CDR3 runs to 13 residues. The CDR3 bases are TGTGCCAGCAGCACCACAGGGGACTACGAGCAGTACTTC. Translated, it gives CASSTTGDYEQYF.